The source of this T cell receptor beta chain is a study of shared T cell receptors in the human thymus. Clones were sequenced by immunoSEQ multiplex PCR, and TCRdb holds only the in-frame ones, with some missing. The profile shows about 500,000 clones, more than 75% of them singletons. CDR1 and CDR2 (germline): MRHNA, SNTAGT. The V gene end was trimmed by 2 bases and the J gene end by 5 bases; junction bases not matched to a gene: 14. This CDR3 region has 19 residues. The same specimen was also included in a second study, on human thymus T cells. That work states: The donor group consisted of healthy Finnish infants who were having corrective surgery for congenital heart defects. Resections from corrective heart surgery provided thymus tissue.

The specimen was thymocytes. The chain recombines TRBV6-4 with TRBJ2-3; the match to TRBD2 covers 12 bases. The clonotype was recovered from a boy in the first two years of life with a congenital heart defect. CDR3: CASSDPGLAGPRLRDTQYF. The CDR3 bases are TGTGCCAGCAGTGACCCCGGACTAGCGGGACCCCGTTTGCGAGATACGCAGTATTTT.